These 14 T cell receptor beta chains were sequenced from one sample in a study of blood T cell repertoires in COVID-19. Sequencing used immunoSEQ multiplex PCR; TCRdb keeps in-frame clones, though not all of them. The table has 140,000 or so clones, roughly 88% seen once. The sample consisted of peripheral blood. The receptors derive from a man aged 60 to 69 with active or convalescent COVID-19.

In DNA, the CDR3 is TGCGCCAGCAGTGACAGGAACAGGGCCTACGAGCAGTACTTC. Translated: CASSDRNRAYEQYF. This rearrangement joins TRBV10-1 to TRBJ2-7; perhaps TRBD1 as D (6 bases). Germline V gives CDR1 WNHNN, CDR2 SYGVQD (reference sequence). V was trimmed by 3 bases and J by 2 bases, leaving 11 bases between them. This CDR3 region has 14 residues.

The chain recombines TRBV7-9 with TRBJ1-6; D unresolved. This CDR3 spans 13 amino acids. V lost 8 bases, J lost 7 bases, and 12 bases lay in between. Looked up from germline, CDR1 is SEHNR and CDR2 is FQNEAQ (reference sequence). DNA for the CDR3: TGTGCCAGCGTCCGGGATGCCAATTCACCCCTCCACTTT. Translation: CASVRDANSPLHF. The full variable domain, in which reference TRBV7-9 and TRBJ1-6 provide the parts outside the CDR3, is DTGVSQNPRHKITKRGQNVTFRCDPISEHNRLYWYRQTLGQGPEFLTYFQNEAQLEKSRLLSDRFSAERPKGSFSTLEIQRTEQGDSAMYLCASVRDANSPLHFGNGTRLTVT.

The chain has TRBV7-2 and TRBJ2-3, with D maybe TRBD2 (6 bases). The CDR3 covers 14 residues. Germline V gene lookup returns CDR1 SGHTA and CDR2 FQGNSA. The V end was cut by 4 bases, the J end by 3 bases, with 11 bases between. In DNA, the CDR3 is TGTGCCAGCAGCTCGTGGACTACTACAGATACGCAGTATTTT. Its protein is CASSSWTTTDTQYF.

This chain joins TRBV29-1 and TRBJ2-1, with TRBD1 matching over 8 bases. Germline trimming cut 4 bases from V and 4 bases from J; bases unmatched to any gene: 6. The germline V gene encodes CDR1 SQVTM and CDR2 ANQGSEA. The CDR3 sequence is 14 residues long. This chain's CDR3 is CSVGGQGFYNEQFF. In DNA, the CDR3 is TGCAGCGTTGGAGGACAGGGTTTTTACAATGAGCAGTTCTTC.

The genes are TRBV2 and TRBJ1-5, with TRBD1 identical over 8 bases. The germline CDR1 and CDR2 sequences are SNHLY and FYNNEI. V lost 6 bases and J lost 2; bases outside the gene matches: 12. The CDR3 is 17 amino acids. As DNA, the CDR3 is TGTGCCAGCAGAGGTAATCCGGGACAGGTACGCAATCAGCCCCAGCATTTT. Its protein is CASRGNPGQVRNQPQHF.

The genes are TRBV9 and TRBJ2-1; D is possibly TRBD2 (6 bases). V was cut by 3 bases and J by 7 bases, with 11 bases left in between. Germline CDR1 and CDR2: SGDLS and YYNGEE. CDR3 length: 13 amino acids. CDR3 in amino acids: CASSAGLINEQFF. The CDR3 nucleotides read TGTGCCAGCAGCGCCGGACTAATTAATGAGCAGTTCTTC.

The chain uses TRBV19 and TRBJ2-6; 7 bases align to TRBD1. The CDR3 has 18 residues. V trimming: 6 bases; J trimming: 0 bases; junction bases outside the gene matches: 11. Per the germline V gene, CDR1 is LNHDA and CDR2 is SQIVND (reference sequence). The CDR3 region is CASRFNVGQLSGANVLTF. CDR3 nucleotide sequence: TGTGCCAGTAGATTTAACGTGGGACAGCTCTCTGGGGCCAACGTCCTGACTTTC.

V is TRBV9 and J is TRBJ2-2, with D possibly matching TRBD1 (6 bases). Germline CDR1 and CDR2: SGDLS and YYNGEE. Trimming left V 0 bases short and J 5 bases short, with 11 bases between. The CDR3 extends over 15 amino acids. CDR3 sequence: CASSVEGERTGELFF. The CDR3 nucleotides are TGTGCCAGCAGCGTAGAGGGGGAGAGGACCGGGGAGCTGTTTTTT.

This chain uses TRBV5-6 with TRBJ2-7; 8 nucleotides align to TRBD1. The CDR3 sequence is 16 residues long. Germline CDR1 and CDR2: SGHDT and YYEEEE. V shed 4 bases and J 0 bases; nucleotides not matched to a gene: 9. CDR3 region: CASSVGQGKISYEQYV. CDR3 nucleotides: TGTGCCAGCAGCGTCGGACAGGGTAAGATCTCCTACGAGCAGTACGTC.

This chain joins TRBV28 and TRBJ1-1; D ambiguous. The CDR3 has 15 residues. Germline V gives CDR1 MDHEN, CDR2 SYDVKM. V shed 6 bases and J shed 1 base, with 15 bases lying between them. The DNA for the CDR3 is TGTGCCAGCAGGGTGGATTCGGGAGAGAACACTGAAGCTTTCTTT. This gives the protein CASRVDSGENTEAFF. The full variable domain, rest sourced from reference TRBV28 and TRBJ1-1, is DVKVTQSSRYLVKRTGEKVFLECVQDMDHENMFWYRQDPGLGLRLIYFSYDVKMKEKGDIPEGYSVSREKKERFSLILESASTNQTSMYLCASRVDSGENTEAFFGQGTRLTVV.

This chain connects TRBV6-1 to TRBJ1-2; 7 bases match TRBD1. The CDR3 contains 15 residues. J was trimmed by 7 bases and V by 0 bases; bases with no gene match: 8. Germline values: CDR1 MNHNS, CDR2 SASEGT. The CDR3 DNA follows: TGTGCCAGCAGTGAAGCGGACAGGTTTAGAGGTGGCTACACCTTC. Amino acid sequence: CASSEADRFRGGYTF.

The J gene is TRBJ1-6, the V gene TRBV4-3; tentatively, D is TRBD1 (5 bases). This CDR3 has 15 amino acids. V lost 1 base and J lost 3, with 7 bases in between. Germline V gives CDR1 LGHNA, CDR2 YSLEER. CDR3 DNA sequence: TGCGCCAGCAGCCAAGGGACAAGCTATAATTCACCCCTCCACTTT. Protein: CASSQGTSYNSPLHF.

The chain uses TRBV7-2 and TRBJ2-2, with 12 bases fitting TRBD2. V was clipped by 1 base and J by 4 bases; unmatched bases: 7. The CDR3 covers 18 residues. Germline V gene lookup returns CDR1 SGHTA and CDR2 FQGNSA. CDR3 region: CASSLGLAGGLSTGELFF. In DNA, the CDR3 is TGTGCCAGCAGCTTAGGGCTAGCGGGGGGGCTGAGCACCGGGGAGCTGTTTTTT.

The chain carries TRBV27 and TRBJ2-7; 10 bases map to TRBD1. CDR3 size: 15 residues. Germline assignment: CDR1 MNHEY and CDR2 SMNVEV (reference sequence). V lost 6 bases to trimming and J lost 0 bases; unmatched junction nucleotides: 5. CDR3 nucleotide sequence: TGTGCCAGCAGCTCCGGGACAGGGGTCTCCTACGAGCAGTACGTC. Protein product: CASSSGTGVSYEQYV.